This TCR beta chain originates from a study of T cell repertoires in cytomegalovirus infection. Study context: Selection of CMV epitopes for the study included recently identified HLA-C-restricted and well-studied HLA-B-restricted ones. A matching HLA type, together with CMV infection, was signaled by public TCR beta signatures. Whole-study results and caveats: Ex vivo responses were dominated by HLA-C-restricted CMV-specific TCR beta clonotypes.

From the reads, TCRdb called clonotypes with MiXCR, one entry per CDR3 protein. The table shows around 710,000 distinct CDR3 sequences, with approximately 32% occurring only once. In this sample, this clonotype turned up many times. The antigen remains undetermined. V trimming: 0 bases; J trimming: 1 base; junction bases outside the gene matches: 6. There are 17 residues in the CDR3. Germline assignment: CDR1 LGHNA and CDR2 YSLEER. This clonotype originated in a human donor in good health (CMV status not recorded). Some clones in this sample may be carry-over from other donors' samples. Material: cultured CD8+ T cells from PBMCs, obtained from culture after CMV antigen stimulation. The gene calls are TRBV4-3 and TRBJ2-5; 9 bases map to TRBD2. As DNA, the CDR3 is TGCGCCAGCAGCCAAGATTGGCTAGCGGGGAGCCAAGAGACCCAGTACTTC. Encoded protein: CASSQDWLAGSQETQYF.